In this sample, the clone carrying this T cell receptor (beta chain) turned up once. The data are from a study of blood T cell repertoires in COVID-19. Turning to the study itself: Researchers got acute and convalescent COVID-19 samples from the United States, Italy and Spain. PBMCs, B-cell-depleted T cells, or T cells were the source of the cDNA or gDNA that made up the material.

In the authors' methods: Reference gene primer amplification yielded estimated nucleated cell counts. The repertoire was sequenced with immunoSEQ multiplex PCR; TCRdb's copy has only in-frame clones and lacks some. V and J calls and clone size come straight from that table; D and trimming were deduced from the DNA. This table has hundreds of thousands of clones, more than 85% appearing once. V gave up 8 bases and J gave up 9 bases; unmatched junction bases: 11. The germline V gene encodes CDR1 LNHDA and CDR2 SQIVND (reference sequence). The CDR3 spans 13 residues. The V gene is TRBV19, the J gene TRBJ2-7; TRBD1 matches 9 bases. This TCR was sampled from a man aged 35-49 years with acute or convalescent COVID-19. What was sequenced was peripheral blood. The CDR3 is CASGQVGDRVQYF. CDR3 nucleotides: TGTGCCAGTGGCCAGGTAGGGGACAGGGTGCAGTACTTC.